Following are 17 T cell receptor beta chains from one sample sequenced in a study of shared clonotypes between healthy human individuals. TCRdb's copy holds only in-frame clones and misses some; the assay was immunoSEQ multiplex PCR. The top ten hold approximately 0.13% of the sample, which has some 2,100,000 clones, approximately 94% seen once. The sample consisted of naive CD4+ T cells sorted from blood. Sample subset: CD45RA+ positively selected. The receptor source for this set is a man between 18 and 29 years old in good health.

The chain recombines TRBV18 with TRBJ2-1; 7 bases are shared with TRBD2. The germline gives CDR1 KGHSH, CDR2 LQKENI. V lost 1 base and J lost 7; bases outside the gene matches: 19. This CDR3 comprises 19 residues. The CDR3 bases are TGTGCCAGCTCACCACGGTTGGGTGAGTGGGAGGGCCTGGAGAATGAGCAGTTCTTC. Encoded protein: CASSPRLGEWEGLENEQFF.

The V and J genes are TRBV7-2 and TRBJ1-6; TRBD1 is a possible D gene (5 bases). Germline V lookup: CDR1 SGHTA, CDR2 FQGNSA. The ends were cut back, 1 base at V and 8 bases at J, with 12 bases in the middle. This CDR3 is built from 15 residues. CDR3 DNA sequence: TGTGCCAGCAGCTTAGGGAGGGGAGGCGATTCACCCCTCCACTTT. Its translation is CASSLGRGGDSPLHF.

The chain has TRBV6-5 and TRBJ1-2, with D tentatively TRBD1 (5 bases). In germline, CDR1 is MNHEY, CDR2 SVGAGI. The CDR3 runs 14 residues. V lost 2 bases and J 7 bases, leaving 14 bases between the germline ends. The CDR3 loop reads CASSYGGTMRGYTF. The DNA for the CDR3 is TGTGCCAGCAGTTACGGAGGGACTATGCGTGGCTACACCTTC.

This chain uses TRBV7-2 with TRBJ1-1; 7 bases map to TRBD1. The CDR3 is made up of 14 amino acids. With 2 bases clipped from V and 7 bases from J, the junction kept 7 bases outside the gene matches. The germline gives CDR1 SGHTA, CDR2 FQGNSA. The CDR3 DNA sequence: TGTGCCAGCAGCTTAATTAGGGGGCTCGGTGAAGCTTTCTTT. This codes for CASSLIRGLGEAFF.

This chain joins TRBV2 and TRBJ2-7; D is unresolved. The length of the CDR3 is 15 residues. The germline V gene encodes CDR1 SNHLY and CDR2 FYNNEI. Trimming pared 1 base from V and 1 base from J, leaving 11 bases between. CDR3 in amino acids: CASSEEQPHSYEQYF. The CDR3 nucleotides are TGTGCCAGCAGTGAAGAACAGCCCCATTCCTACGAGCAGTACTTC. The whole variable domain, remainder taken from reference TRBV2 and TRBJ2-7, is EPEVTQTPSHQVTQMGQEVILRCVPISNHLYFYWYRQILGQKVEFLVSFYNNEISEKSEIFDDQFSVERPDGSNFTLKIRSTKLEDSAMYFCASSEEQPHSYEQYFGPGTRLTVT.

The chain recombines TRBV28 with TRBJ2-3; 10 bases are shared with TRBD2. Trimming removed 5 bases from V and 4 bases from J; junction bases left unmatched: 6. Germline-derived CDR1 and CDR2 are MDHEN and SYDVKM. The CDR3 is made up of 15 amino acids. The CDR3 coding sequence is TGTGCCAGCAGTAGTAGCGGGGGGAGGCCAGATACGCAGTATTTT. Translating it yields CASSSSGGRPDTQYF.

The chain joins TRBV9 to TRBJ2-3, with 7 bases aligning to TRBD2. The CDR3 totals 16 residues. V shed 0 bases and J 0 bases; nucleotides not matched to a gene: 4. Germline V gene lookup returns CDR1 SGDLS and CDR2 YYNGEE. The CDR3: CASSVGREVSTDTQYF. CDR3 nucleotide sequence: TGTGCCAGCAGCGTAGGACGGGAGGTTAGCACAGATACGCAGTATTTT.

The chain links TRBV19 to TRBJ2-6; TRBD1 agrees at 7 bases. Germline CDR1 LNHDA, CDR2 SQIVND (reference sequence). The J segment lost 4 bases and the V segment lost 4 bases, leaving 4 bases of the junction unmatched. The CDR3 is 15 amino acids. The DNA for the CDR3 is TGTGCCAGTAGTAAGACAGGGCACGGGGCCAACGTCCTGACTTTC. Its translation is CASSKTGHGANVLTF. Drawing the rest from reference TRBV19 and TRBJ2-6, the complete variable domain is DGGITQSPKYLFRKEGQNVTLSCEQNLNHDAMYWYRQDPGQGLRLIYYSQIVNDFQKGDIAEGYSVSREKKESFPLTVTSAQKNPTAFYLCASSKTGHGANVLTFGAGSRLTVL.

This clone came up once. The rearrangement links TRBV9 to TRBJ2-7, with D perhaps TRBD1 (6 bases). Deletions cut 5 bases from V and 2 bases from J, with 17 bases between. The V gene's germline CDR1 is SGDLS and CDR2 YYNGEE. The CDR3 runs to 15 residues. The CDR3 protein is CASSRDRSFTYEQYF. The CDR3, as DNA: TGTGCCAGCAGTCGCGACAGGAGCTTTACCTACGAGCAGTACTTC.

V gene TRBV30 combines with J gene TRBJ1-2; D unclear. This CDR3 region has 13 residues. The V gene's germline CDR1 is GTSNPN and CDR2 SVGIG (reference sequence). The V gene lost 0 bases and the J gene lost 7 bases, with 12 bases spanning the gap. In nucleotides, the CDR3 is TGTGCCTGGAGTGTAAATCCGGGCGGTGGCTACACCTTC. Protein sequence: CAWSVNPGGGYTF.

The chain combines TRBV11-2 with TRBJ2-7; D may correspond to TRBD1 or TRBD2 (5 bases each). The V gene's germline CDR1 is SGHAT and CDR2 FQNNGV. This CDR3 region has 13 residues. Trimming removed 5 bases from V and 1 base from J, with 9 bases in between. CDR3 nucleotides: TGTGCCAGCAGCCAGGGCGGGTCCTACGAGCAGTACTTC. It codes for CASSQGGSYEQYF.

This sequence joins TRBV30 and TRBJ2-3, with a possible D match to TRBD1 (5 bases). This CDR3 is built from 14 residues. Germline-derived CDR1 and CDR2 are GTSNPN and SVGIG (reference sequence). V was pared by 2 bases and J by 1 base, with 10 bases between. CDR3 sequence reads: CAWSSGIGTDTQYF. In nucleotides, the CDR3 is TGTGCCTGGAGTTCAGGGATCGGCACAGATACGCAGTATTTT.

This chain links TRBV28 with TRBJ2-2; D possibly corresponds to TRBD1 (6 bases). The CDR3 sequence is 15 residues long. V was cut by 3 bases and J by 4 bases, with 12 bases left in between. The germline CDR1 and CDR2 sequences are MDHEN and SYDVKM. CDR3 nucleotides: TGTGCCAGCAGTTTCTCAGGGGCGGGCACCGGGGAGCTGTTTTTT. This encodes CASSFSGAGTGELFF.

This clone was seen a single time. The rearrangement joins TRBV7-2 to TRBJ2-1; TRBD2 aligns across 10 bases. Germline CDR1 reads SGHTA; CDR2 reads FQGNSA. CDR3 length equals 16 residues. J gave up 4 bases and V 2 bases, and 5 bases lay outside the gene matches. The DNA of the CDR3 is TGTGCCAGCAGCTTATTTGCTAGCGGGGGATACAATGAGCAGTTCTTC. This gives the protein CASSLFASGGYNEQFF.

About this clone: Other DNA sequences from this sample encode an identical CDR3 as well. The chain combines TRBV2 with TRBJ2-2; 8 nucleotides agree with TRBD1. Germline V gene lookup returns CDR1 SNHLY and CDR2 FYNNEI. After removal of 3 bases from V and 4 bases from J, the junction contained 1 base not matched to a gene. There are 14 residues in the CDR3. The CDR3 DNA reads TGTGCCAGCAGTGATCAGGGGGCCACCGGGGAGCTGTTTTTT. It is translated as CASSDQGATGELFF.

V and J are TRBV4-1 and TRBJ1-4; D not certain. CDR1 MGHRA and CDR2 YSYEKL come from the germline V gene. Trimming took off 0 bases at V and 8 bases at J, with 16 bases between the two ends. The CDR3 is 16 residues long. The CDR3 here is CASSQESTVPIEKLFF. The CDR3 nucleotides read TGCGCCAGCAGCCAAGAGTCAACGGTACCTATCGAAAAACTGTTTTTT.

V usage is TRBV7-2 and J usage is TRBJ2-7; 13 nucleotides agree with TRBD2. V gave up 4 bases and J gave up 6 bases; unmatched junction bases: 6. In germline, CDR1 is SGHTA, CDR2 FQGNSA. The length of the CDR3 is 15 residues. In DNA, the CDR3 is TGTGCCAGCAGCTCCCGACTAGCGGGAGGCCTCGAGCAGTACTTC. Its protein product is CASSSRLAGGLEQYF. The entire variable domain, with the rest obtained from reference TRBV7-2 and TRBJ2-7, is as follows: GAGVSQSPSNKVTEKGKDVELRCDPISGHTALYWYRQSLGQGLEFLIYFQGNSAPDKSGLPSDRFSAERTGGSVSTLTIQRTQQEDSAVYLCASSSRLAGGLEQYFGPGTRLTVT.